In this sample, the clone carrying this T cell receptor (beta chain) turned up many times. RNA transcripts provided the source from which TCR beta CDR3 regions were amplified. A set of HTBI primers served as the primers for a first-round RT-PCR of the TCR CDR3. TCRdb used MiXCR to reprocess the multiplex PCR reads, holding one entry per CDR3 protein. The table has 730,000 or so distinct CDR3 sequences, about 17% seen once. This sample was taken from a study of T cells in Graves' hyperthyroidism and ophthalmopathy. The CDR3 consists of 14 residues. CDR1 is DFQATT and CDR2 is SNEGSKA in the germline V gene (reference sequence). The J segment lost 1 base and the V segment lost 5 bases, leaving 7 bases of the junction unmatched.

This chain connects TRBV20-1 to TRBJ2-7; 8 bases line up with TRBD1. The sample consisted of blood. The TCR originated in a woman in her 50s with Graves' hyperthyroidism that later progressed to Graves' ophthalmopathy. The CDR3 DNA follows: TGCAGTGCTCTTGACAGGGGACTTTCCTACGAGCAGTACTTC. Protein sequence: CSALDRGLSYEQYF.